This TCR beta chain was recovered during a study of blood T cell repertoires in COVID-19. Study-level background: The United States, Italy and Spain supplied acute and convalescent COVID-19 samples.

The CDR3 is made up of 13 amino acids. The germline CDR1 and CDR2 sequences are SGHRS and YFSETQ. V was cut by 4 bases and J by 3 bases, with 10 bases left in between. This clone was seen only once. Data came from immunoSEQ multiplex PCR; TCRdb stores just in-frame clones and leaves some out. The sample holds 150,000 to 200,000 clones; around 86% are singletons and the top ten take 10% to 15%. This receptor was taken from a man aged 65 to 79 who had recovered from COVID-19. The sample comprised peripheral blood. The J gene is TRBJ1-1, the V gene TRBV5-1, with unresolved D. The CDR3 reads CASSETTYTEAFF. DNA of the CDR3: TGCGCCAGCAGCGAGACAACCTACACTGAAGCTTTCTTT.